The 10 T cell receptor beta chains reported below all come from one sample, sequenced in a study of blood T cells in healthy people across ages (dated by TCRdb to between 2014 and 2017). The method was 5' RACE. Sequencing was carried out with an Illumina HiSeq 2500. A second PCR of 7 to 11 cycles was performed with a sample-barcoded 5' primer and a J-beta primer mix. The public reads were quality trimmed at Q25 with fastp and then assembled into clones with MiXCR by TCRdb, keeping productive beta chains. Merged by CDR3 protein, the rows form single entries marked with the most common genes and DNA. The sample records more than 450,000 distinct CDR3 sequences, around 27% of which are singletons. In total, the top ten clones hold 3% to 4% of the sample. The same sample was also studied in work on T cells of mothers and their children.

Material for sequencing was blood. The origin of the receptors is a boy aged 2 to 9 in good health.

This clonotype came up a few times. CDR3 region: CASSVNVGRSPQTQYF. The CDR3 DNA follows: TGTGCCAGCAGCGTCAATGTCGGGCGGAGTCCACAGACCCAGTACTTC. The chain recombines TRBV5-4 with TRBJ2-5; D remains unclear. The CDR3 sequence is 16 residues long. The V end was cut by 4 bases, the J end by 6 bases, with 22 bases between. CDR1 SGHNT and CDR2 YYREEE come from the germline V gene (reference sequence).

This clonotype has just a few counts. The CDR3 spells CSARGDRSSYGQYF. The CDR3 DNA reads TGCAGTGCTAGAGGGGACAGGAGCTCCTACGGGCAGTACTTC. V gene TRBV20-1 combines with J gene TRBJ2-5; 8 bases match TRBD1. The CDR3 has 14 amino acids. Germline V CDR1 and CDR2: DFQATT, SNEGSKA (reference sequence). Trimming cost V 1 base and J 11 bases; bases outside gene matches: 12.

The chain has TRBV20-1 and TRBJ2-3, with 12 bases matching TRBD2. The CDR3 has 15 amino acids. Losses at the gene ends were 8 bases for V and 2 bases for J; bases not matched to a gene: 8. The germline gives CDR1 DFQATT, CDR2 SNEGSKA (reference sequence). This CDR3 is CSSTLAGGHTDTQYF. The CDR3, as DNA: TGCAGTTCGACACTAGCGGGGGGACACACAGATACGCAGTATTTT.

This clonotype was seen at least ten times. The chain has TRBV7-9 and TRBJ1-2, with D possibly being TRBD1 (6 bases). This CDR3 comprises 13 residues. Between the trimmed V and J ends, which lost 8 bases and 4 bases, there was a span of 14 bases. Germline values: CDR1 SEHNR, CDR2 FQNEAQ (reference sequence). The CDR3 bases are TGTGCCAGCTCACCCGACAGGTCCTATGGCTACACCTTC. This sequence encodes CASSPDRSYGYTF.

Only a few counts were recorded for this clonotype. Mismatch with germline at one junction end may stem from a read error. The chain links TRBV10-3 to TRBJ1-1; D is perhaps TRBD1 (5 bases). Germline V lookup: CDR1 ENHRY, CDR2 SYGVKD. This CDR3 comprises 14 residues. The DNA for the CDR3 is TGTGCCATCAGTGAGTCCTGGGACCGCCCTGAGGCTTTCTTT. Protein sequence: CAISESWDRPEAFF.

CDR3: CASSASGSPDGYTF. The CDR3 region has the DNA TGTGCCAGCAGTGCGTCAGGGAGTCCGGATGGCTACACCTTC. The V call is TRBV2, the J call TRBJ1-2; weak D call: TRBD1 (5 bases). CDR1 and CDR2 (germline): SNHLY, FYNNEI. Trimming stripped 4 bases from V and 6 bases from J, with 15 bases between. The CDR3 has 14 residues.

This clonotype was found a few times. Since a much larger clone is just one base distant, this may be a read error. This chain uses TRBV5-6 with TRBJ2-4; D perhaps matches TRBD1 (6 bases). The V and J ends lost 4 bases and 0 bases respectively, with 14 bases between them. The CDR3 has 16 amino acids. Germline loops: CDR1 SGHDT, CDR2 YYEEEE. This chain's CDR3 is CASSGEQGLAKNIQYF. In nucleotides, the CDR3 is TGTGCCAGCAGCGGCGAACAGGGTCTAGCCAAAAACATTCAGTACTTC.

The rearrangement links TRBV14 to TRBJ2-5; 8 nucleotides agree with TRBD2. The DNA end favors TRBJ2-7, so the J call may be wrong. The CDR3 has 14 residues. Germline lookup yields CDR1 SGHDN and CDR2 FVKESK. The CDR3 sequence is CASSRLAFSYEQYF. Written as DNA, the CDR3 is TGTGCCAGCAGTCGACTAGCGTTCTCCTACGAGCAGTACTTC.

This clonotype was observed a few times. The V and J genes are TRBV7-9 and TRBJ1-6; 7 nucleotides align to TRBD1. Germline V gene data show CDR1 as SEHNR and CDR2 as FQNEAQ (reference sequence). The V segment lost 1 base and the J segment 6 bases; nucleotides outside the gene matches: 3. The CDR3 is 15 residues long. The CDR3 loop reads CASSLGDRANSPLHF. The DNA of the CDR3 is TGTGCCAGCAGCTTAGGAGACAGGGCTAATTCACCCCTCCACTTT. Full variable domain (outside the CDR3, taken from reference TRBV7-9 and TRBJ1-6): DTGVSQNPRHKITKRGQNVTFRCDPISEHNRLYWYRQTLGQGPEFLTYFQNEAQLEKSRLLSDRFSAERPKGSFSTLEIQRTEQGDSAMYLCASSLGDRANSPLHFGNGTRLTVT.

A few counts support this clonotype. Sequence at one end of the junction differs from germline and may be a read error. The CDR3 sequence is CASSQDFQGLGTQCF. The CDR3 nucleotides are TGTGCCAGCAGCCAAGATTTCCAGGGACTGGGGACCCAGTGCTTC. The chain combines TRBV3-1 with TRBJ2-5; TRBD2 is a possible D gene (6 bases). Germline V gene data show CDR1 as LGHDT and CDR2 as YNNKEL (reference sequence). The CDR3 is 15 residues long.